This T cell receptor beta chain was found in a study of blood T cell repertoires in COVID-19. Across the study: Samples came from the United States, Italy and Spain, spanning acute and convalescent COVID-19. PBMCs, B-cell-depleted T cells, or T cells were the source of the cDNA or gDNA that made up the material.

This clone has only a few counts. The authors' processing: The authors estimated nucleated cell counts from reference gene primer amplification. The protocol was immunoSEQ multiplex PCR, while the TCRdb copy is restricted to in-frame clones and leaves out a portion. V and J calls and clone size are given by that table; D and trimming were obtained from the DNA. The sample shows 40,000 to 60,000 clones, over 65% of them seen only once. The CDR3 loop spans 16 amino acids. Looked up from germline, CDR1 is KGHSH and CDR2 is LQKENI. Trimming removed 6 bases at V and 5 bases at J, with 22 bases between. Sequenced: peripheral blood. This receptor was taken from a woman in her 70s with acute or convalescent COVID-19. V and J are TRBV18 and TRBJ1-2, with a tentative D call TRBD1 (6 bases). The CDR3 loop reads CASSSQTGGAGYGYTF. Here the CDR3 DNA reads TGTGCCAGCTCTTCCCAAACCGGGGGGGCAGGATATGGCTACACCTTC.